This TCR beta chain was documented in a study of T cell changes during pregnancy in multiple sclerosis. The V end was cut by 1 base, the J end by 2 bases, with 19 bases between. Germline CDR1 is SGHRS and CDR2 is YFSETQ. This CDR3 is built from 19 residues. Assay used: immunoSEQ multiplex PCR; TCRdb lists only in-frame clones, some missing. Of around 56,000 clones in the sample, over 80% are singletons; the top ten hold roughly 0.7%. The TCR sequence derives from a female donor with multiple sclerosis, enrolled in a pregnancy study. The material was CD4+ T cells from peripheral blood mononuclear cells, obtained in the first trimester of pregnancy. This chain links TRBV5-1 with TRBJ2-6; the D gene is possibly TRBD1 (6 bases). CDR3 nucleotides: TGCGCCAGCAGCTTGATTCCTACAGGGATTGGGGCTGGGGCCAACGTCCTGACTTTC. Its protein is CASSLIPTGIGAGANVLTF.